This T cell receptor beta chain was found in a study of cytomegalovirus exposure and HLA in healthy donors. Study results and limitations: Sequences of the TCR beta chain were said to predict the HLA-A and HLA-B alleles of most subjects accurately. Generally TCR sequences proved uncommon, though certain public TCRs appeared in numerous donors. When analyzed later, a missense DCLRE1C variant was found to be linked to TCR beta V- and J-gene trimming.

Donors were ostensibly healthy at sampling, although undocumented immune exposures were probable. The PCR used 60 Vbeta and 13 Jbeta primers. Produced via immunoSEQ multiplex PCR; TCRdb's table is partial and in-frame only. The repertoire has approximately 200,000 clones, approximately 79% of them found once; the top ten carry approximately 1.4%. This clone came up a few times. As yet, its antigen is unknown. Source material: PBMCs. This clonotype was obtained from a girl between 10 and 17 years old in good health and CMV-seropositive.

CDR3 loop: CASSLGEFEQYF. The CDR3 DNA sequence: TGTGCCAGCAGCTTAGGGGAGTTCGAGCAGTACTTC. The gene calls are TRBV7-2 and TRBJ2-7; D might be TRBD2 (5 bases). The CDR3 runs 12 residues. V was shortened by 1 base and J by 6 bases, with 7 bases between the two germline ends. Germline loops: CDR1 SGHTA, CDR2 FQGNSA.